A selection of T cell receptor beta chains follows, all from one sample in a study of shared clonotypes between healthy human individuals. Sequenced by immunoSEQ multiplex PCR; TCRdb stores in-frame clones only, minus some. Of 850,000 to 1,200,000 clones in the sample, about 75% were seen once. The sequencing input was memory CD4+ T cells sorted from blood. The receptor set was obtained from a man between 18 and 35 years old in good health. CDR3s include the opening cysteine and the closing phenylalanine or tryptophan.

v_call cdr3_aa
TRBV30 CAWSSGNTGELFF
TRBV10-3 CAISDAGSSNEQFF
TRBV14 CASSQDRGLSTDTQYF
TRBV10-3 CAISATGTGNEKLFF
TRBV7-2 CASSLAVGTDTQYF
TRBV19 CASSIIGSYGYTF
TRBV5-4 CASRPIAGANVLTF
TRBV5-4 CASMSRKNSYNSPLHF
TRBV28 CASIRGENSPLHF
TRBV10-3 CAISDRDRNSYEQYF
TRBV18 CASSPPPGGETQYF
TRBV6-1 CATRTGAMNTEAFF
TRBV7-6 CASSLRLALNEQFF
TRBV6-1 CAGRSGRFNSPLHF
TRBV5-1 CASSVDRGIYEQYF
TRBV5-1 CASSLVQGENNEQFF
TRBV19 CASSIGGLSSTGELFF
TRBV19 CASKDSTGELFF
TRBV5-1 CASSRGTGINEQFF
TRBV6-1 CASTYRLGDEKLFF
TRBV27 CASSISGGLNTGELFF
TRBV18 CASSRTGGVNQPQHF
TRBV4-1 CASSQGTGGREQFF
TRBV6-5 CASSYSRQGSTEAFF
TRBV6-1 CASSEGPGSNYGYTF
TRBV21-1 CASSKGDPYNSPLHF
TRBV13 CASSLPGGSYEQYF
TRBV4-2 CASSQGFQGAGTGELFF
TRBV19 CAGDGPIGYSGRYEQYF
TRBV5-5 CASSTRTGLIATNEKLFF
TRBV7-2 CASSLIWTSDYNEQFF
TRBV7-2 CASSLVGQKNYEQYF
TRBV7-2 CASSLGSLDTGTTQYF
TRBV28 CASSLSAQNTEAFF
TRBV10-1 CASREGLNTGELFF
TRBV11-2 CASSFVIVGELFF
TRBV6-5 CASSYSSLNNSPLHF
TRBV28 CASSDSPSYEQYF
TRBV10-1 CASRVERNQPQHF
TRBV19 CASTYRGLMPGANVLTF
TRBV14 CASSHGQGGVNTEAFF
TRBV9 CASSVGAEAYEQYF
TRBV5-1 CASSLEGQVNQPQHF
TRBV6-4 CASSEQGGTEAFF